The T cell receptor (beta chain) under discussion was sequenced for a study of cytomegalovirus exposure and HLA in healthy donors. General study findings and limits: In a later analysis, HLA-associated beta chains showed higher expansion and lower generation probabilities than comparable chains. Productive rates of about 90% or about 30% were seen for most TCR beta V segments in an earlier analysis. Cytomegalovirus association was listed for under 200 TCR beta chains.

The PCR employed 60 Vbeta primers together with 13 Jbeta primers. Libraries were prepared by immunoSEQ multiplex PCR; TCRdb keeps only in-frame clonotypes and omits some of them. The data hold about 98,000 clones, with around 70% observed a single time. Donors were nominally healthy when sampled, though unrecorded immune exposures were likely. In the case of this clone: Antigen: not known.

The CDR3 totals 13 residues. Germline CDR1 and CDR2: GTSNPN and SVGIG (reference sequence). This clonotype was sampled from a man in his fifties or sixties in good health and CMV-seronegative. The chain uses TRBV30 and TRBJ2-5; TRBD1 aligns across 8 bases. The J call may be incorrect, as the DNA end agrees better with TRBJ2-7. Sequencing was carried out using PBMCs. The CDR3 DNA reads as TGTGCCTGGAGCCGGGACAGGCGCCACGAGCAGTACTTC. Amino acids: CAWSRDRRHEQYF.